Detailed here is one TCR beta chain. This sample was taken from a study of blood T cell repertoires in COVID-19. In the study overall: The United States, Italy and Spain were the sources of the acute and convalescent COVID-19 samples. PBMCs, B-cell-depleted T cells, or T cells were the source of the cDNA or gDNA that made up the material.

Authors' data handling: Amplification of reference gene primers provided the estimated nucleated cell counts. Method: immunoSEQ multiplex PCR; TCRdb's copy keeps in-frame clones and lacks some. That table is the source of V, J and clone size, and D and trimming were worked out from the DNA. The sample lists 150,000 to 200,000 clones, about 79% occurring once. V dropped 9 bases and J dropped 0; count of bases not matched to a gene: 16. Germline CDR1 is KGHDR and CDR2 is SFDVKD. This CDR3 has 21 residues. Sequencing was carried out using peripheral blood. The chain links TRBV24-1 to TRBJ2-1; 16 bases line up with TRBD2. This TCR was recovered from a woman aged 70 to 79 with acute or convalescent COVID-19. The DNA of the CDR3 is TGTGCCACCTCAGGGACTAGCGGGAGGGAACCAACTCAGAGCTCCTACAATGAGCAGTTCTTC. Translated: CATSGTSGREPTQSSYNEQFF.